These T cell receptor beta chains were read from a single sample in a study of metastatic and nonmetastatic thyroid tumors. Via MiXCR, TCRdb re-called the PCR reads. The sample has over 45,000 clones, about 25% seen once. Sequencing input: blood. The receptor source for this set is a male donor with papillary thyroid cancer or a benign thyroid nodule (not recorded which). Some clones in this sample may be carry-over from other donors' samples. Each CDR3 is given with its conserved first and last residue. D genes are given only for firm matches. Expanded clones get a size class; other rows say once, few or many, or leave the size out.

V,D,size,J,DNA,CDR3
TRBV7-9,-,many,TRBJ2-3,TGTGCCAGCATTCCCTTGGGGGGCCCAGATACGCAGTATTTT,CASIPLGGPDTQYF
TRBV10-1,-,few,TRBJ2-1,TGCGCCAGCAGTGAGACCCGGGTGGATGAGCAGTTCTTC,CASSETRVDEQFF
TRBV2,-,many,TRBJ1-4,TGTGCCAGCAGGGGCCAGGGACGTTTTAATGAAAAACTGTTTTTT,CASRGQGRFNEKLFF
TRBV28,-,few,TRBJ2-6,TGTGCCAGCAGGCGCTCAGGGACTGGGGCCAACGTCCTGACTTTC,CASRRSGTGANVLTF
TRBV7-2,-,many,TRBJ2-7,TGTGCCAGCAGCTATTTGAGGGGGAGGAGCTCCTACGAGCAGTACTTC,CASSYLRGRSSYEQYF
TRBV6-1,-,-,TRBJ2-5,TGTGCCAGCAGGGGGGACTCTCGGGGCTTCCAAGAGACCCAGTACTTC,CASRGDSRGFQETQYF
TRBV6-1,-,many,TRBJ1-5,TGTGCCAGCGGGGGGCAGCCCCAGCATTTT,CASGGQPQHF
TRBV15,TRBD2,few,TRBJ2-1,TGTGCCACCAGCAGGGAGACCGGGACTACGAATGAGCAACTCTTC,CATSRETGTTNEQLF
TRBV9,-,many,TRBJ2-3,TGTGCCAGCAGCGTAGCAGGCGGGCCCTCTAGCACAGATACGCAGTATTTT,CASSVAGGPSSTDTQYF
TRBV5-1,TRBD2,many,TRBJ2-2,TGCGCCAGCAGCTGGACTAGCGGGAGCCCGGGTACCGGGGAGCTGTTTTTT,CASSWTSGSPGTGELFF
TRBV6-2/TRBV6-3,-,-,TRBJ1-1,TGTGCTGACGGACAGAACGCTGAAGCTTTCTTT,CADGQNAEAFF
TRBV20-1,TRBD1,-,TRBJ1-1,TGCAGTGCTACCCATCCACAGGGGCACGCTGAAGCTTTCTTT,CSATHPQGHAEAFF
TRBV20-1,-,few,TRBJ2-7,TGCAGTGCTACCTCACCGTCGGGGAAGGGCTACGAGCAGTACTTC,CSATSPSGKGYEQYF
TRBV13,TRBD2,few,TRBJ2-7,TGTGCCAGCAGCTCACGGACCGGACTAGCGCCGTCCTACGAGCAGTACTTC,CASSSRTGLAPSYEQYF
TRBV20-1,TRBD2,-,TRBJ2-2,TGCAGTGTTACGCCCGGGACTAGTGGTACCGGGGAGCTGTTTTTT,CSVTPGTSGTGELFF
TRBV11-3,-,many,TRBJ1-3,TGTGCCAGCAGCTTGATGACCAGCTCTGGAAACACCATATATTTT,CASSLMTSSGNTIYF
TRBV6-5,-,many,TRBJ2-4,TGTGCCAGCAGCTACTCCCGTCGGGCCAAAAACATTCAGTACTTC,CASSYSRRAKNIQYF
TRBV24-1,-,-,TRBJ2-7,TGTGCCACCAGTGACCCCAGGCAGGGGAATGACGAGCAGTACTTC,CATSDPRQGNDEQYF
TRBV18,TRBD1,medium-sized,TRBJ1-2,TGTGCCAGCTCACCTGTCGACAGGGTCGGTGGCTACACCTTC,CASSPVDRVGGYTF
TRBV9,-,many,TRBJ2-3,TGTGCCAGCAGCGTAGTCGGGGGTTCAGATACGCAGTATTTT,CASSVVGGSDTQYF
TRBV15,-,many,TRBJ1-4,TGTGCCACCAGCGGGTGGACGGGGGAAAAACTGTTTTTT,CATSGWTGEKLFF
TRBV5-1,-,-,TRBJ1-2,TGCGCCAGCAGACACGGGACACAGACTACCCCCTATGGCTACACCTTC,CASRHGTQTTPYGYTF
TRBV30,-,-,TRBJ1-2,TGTGCCTGGAGAGAAAGGGGCGGCTTAGGATATGGCTACACCTTC,CAWRERGGLGYGYTF
TRBV2,-,few,TRBJ2-7,TGTGCCAGCGGGGCAAATACCTACGAGCAGTACTTC,CASGANTYEQYF
TRBV18,TRBD1,once,TRBJ1-5,TGTGCCAGCTCACCCTCGGGACAGGGGCTTAAGCCCCAGCATTTT,CASSPSGQGLKPQHF
TRBV4-3,-,-,TRBJ1-2,TGCGCCAGCAGCCAGGACAGCACGTTCGACTATGGCTACACCTTC,CASSQDSTFDYGYTF
TRBV6-4,TRBD2,medium-sized,TRBJ2-3,TGTGCCAGCAGTGCTAGCGGGAGCACAGATACGCAGTATTTT,CASSASGSTDTQYF
TRBV7-9,TRBD1,many,TRBJ1-2,TGTGCCAGCAGTGGACAGGGATATGGCTACACCTTC,CASSGQGYGYTF
TRBV28,-,few,TRBJ2-7,TGTGCAATTCGGGACCCTTCCTACGAGCAGTACTTC,CAIRDPSYEQYF
TRBV7-2,TRBD2,many,TRBJ2-7,TGTGCCAGCAGCTTAGGGTCAGCGGGAGTCTACGAGCAGTACTTC,CASSLGSAGVYEQYF
TRBV12-3/TRBV12-4,-,many,TRBJ2-3,TGTGCCAGCACCCGCGTAACCCTAGCTAGCACAGATACGCAGTATTTT,CASTRVTLASTDTQYF
TRBV6-5,TRBD2,many,TRBJ2-1,TGTGCCAGCACCAGAGTAGGGGCGGGAGGGCGCTACAATGAGCAGTTCTTC,CASTRVGAGGRYNEQFF
TRBV30,TRBD2,once,TRBJ2-2,TGTGCCTGGAGTGTAGTACTAGCGGGAGGGCCTGGCACCGGGGAGCTGTTTTTT,CAWSVVLAGGPGTGELFF
TRBV28,-,many,TRBJ1-6,TGTGCCAGCACCCCAGGAGGAACAGGGCAGTCACCCCTCCACTTT,CASTPGGTGQSPLHF
TRBV28,TRBD2,many,TRBJ2-5,TGTGCCAGCAGTTTGACTAGCGGGGGACAAGAGACCCAGTACTTC,CASSLTSGGQETQYF
TRBV5-1,-,-,TRBJ2-7,TGCGCCAGCAGCCACGGGGACGGGTCCTACGAGCAGTACTTC,CASSHGDGSYEQYF